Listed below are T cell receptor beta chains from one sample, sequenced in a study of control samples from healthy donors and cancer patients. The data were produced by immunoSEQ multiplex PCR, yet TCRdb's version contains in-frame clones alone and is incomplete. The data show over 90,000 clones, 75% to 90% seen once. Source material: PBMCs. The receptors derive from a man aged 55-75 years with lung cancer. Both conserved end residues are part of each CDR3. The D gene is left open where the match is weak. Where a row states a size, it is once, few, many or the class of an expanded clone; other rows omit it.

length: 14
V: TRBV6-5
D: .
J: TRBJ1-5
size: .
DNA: TGTGCCAGCAGTCGACAGAGATCCAATCAGCCCCAGCATTTT
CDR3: CASSRQRSNQPQHF

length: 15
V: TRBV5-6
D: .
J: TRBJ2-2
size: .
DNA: TGTGCCAGCAACACTTGGTGGGGATCTTCCGGGGAGCTGTTTTTT
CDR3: CASNTWWGSSGELFF

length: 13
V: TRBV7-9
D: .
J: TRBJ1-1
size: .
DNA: TGTGCCAGCAGCTTAGCGTTAAACACTGAAGCTTTCTTT
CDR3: CASSLALNTEAFF

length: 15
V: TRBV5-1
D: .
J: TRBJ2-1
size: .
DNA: TGCGCCAGCACGCCCGAGGGGAATGTACACAATGAGCAGTTCTTC
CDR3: CASTPEGNVHNEQFF

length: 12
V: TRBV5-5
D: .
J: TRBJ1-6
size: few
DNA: TGTGCCAGCAGCGCCAGGAATTCACCCCTCCACTTT
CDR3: CASSARNSPLHF

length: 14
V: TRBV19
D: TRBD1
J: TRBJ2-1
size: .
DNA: TGTGCCAGTAGTTTGGGACAGGCCTACAATGAGCAGTTCTTC
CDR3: CASSLGQAYNEQFF

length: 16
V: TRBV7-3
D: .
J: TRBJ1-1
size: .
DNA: TGTGCCAGCAGCTTAACGGGGGGCAGTGAAGGCACTGAAGCTTTCTTT
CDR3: CASSLTGGSEGTEAFF

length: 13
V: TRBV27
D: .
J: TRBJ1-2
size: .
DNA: TGTGCCAGCAGTTCCCCCGGGAAAGGAGGCTACACCTTC
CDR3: CASSSPGKGGYTF

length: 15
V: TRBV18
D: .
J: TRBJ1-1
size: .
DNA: TGTGCCAGCTCACCACTTGTGGCTGCGGGCACTGAAGCTTTCTTT
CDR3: CASSPLVAAGTEAFF

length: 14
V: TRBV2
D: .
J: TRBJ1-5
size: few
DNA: TGTGCCAGCACTCCGGGGGGAGGCAATCAGCCCCAGCATTTT
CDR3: CASTPGGGNQPQHF

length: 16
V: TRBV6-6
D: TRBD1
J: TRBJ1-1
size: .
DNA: TGTGCCAGCAGAGATCAATCGGGACAGCCGAACACTGAAGCTTTCTTT
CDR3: CASRDQSGQPNTEAFF

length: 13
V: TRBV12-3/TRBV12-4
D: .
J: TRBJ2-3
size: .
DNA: TGTGCCAGCAGTCGGACGGACTCGAGTACGCAGTATTTT
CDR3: CASSRTDSSTQYF

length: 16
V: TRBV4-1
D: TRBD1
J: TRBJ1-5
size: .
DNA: TGCGCCAGCAGCCATAACCGGGACAGGGAGAGTCAGCCCCAGCATTTT
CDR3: CASSHNRDRESQPQHF

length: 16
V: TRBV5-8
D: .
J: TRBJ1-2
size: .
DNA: TGTGCCAGCAGCTTTTTAGCAGTCCTCGCGGGCTATGGCTACACCTTC
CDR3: CASSFLAVLAGYGYTF

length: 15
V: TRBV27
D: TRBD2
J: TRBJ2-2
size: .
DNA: TGTGCCAGCAGGCCAGCGGGGGGATACACCGGGGAGCTGTTTTTT
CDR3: CASRPAGGYTGELFF

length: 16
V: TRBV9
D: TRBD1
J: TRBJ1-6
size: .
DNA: TGTGCCAGCAGCGTAGGACAGGGCTCGGGTAATTCACCCCTCCACTTT
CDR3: CASSVGQGSGNSPLHF

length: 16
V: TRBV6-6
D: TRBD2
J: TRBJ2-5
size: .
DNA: TGTGCCAGCAGTTACTCGAGCAGGGAGGGGCAAGAGACCCAGTACTTC
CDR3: CASSYSSREGQETQYF

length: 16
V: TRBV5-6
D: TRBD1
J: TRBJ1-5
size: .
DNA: TGTGCCAGCAGCCTAAGGACAGGCTCAAGGAATCAGCCCCAGCATTTT
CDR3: CASSLRTGSRNQPQHF

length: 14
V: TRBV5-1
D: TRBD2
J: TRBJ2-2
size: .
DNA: TGCGCCAGCAGCTTGGTAGCGGGCACCGGGGAGCTGTTTTTT
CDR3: CASSLVAGTGELFF

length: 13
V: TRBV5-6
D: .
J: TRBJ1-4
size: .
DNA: TGTGCCAGCAGCTTGTGGGGAAATGAAAAACTGTTTTTT
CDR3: CASSLWGNEKLFF

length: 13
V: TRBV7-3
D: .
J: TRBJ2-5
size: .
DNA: TGTGCCAGCAGCTTAACGGCCCAAGAGACCCAGTACTTC
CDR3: CASSLTAQETQYF

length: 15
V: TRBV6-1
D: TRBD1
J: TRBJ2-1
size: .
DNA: TGTGCCAGCAGTGAAGTCAGGGGGTCCTACAATGAGCAGTTCTTC
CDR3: CASSEVRGSYNEQFF

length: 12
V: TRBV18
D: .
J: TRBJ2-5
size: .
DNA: TGTGCCAGCTCACCACCGGAAGAGACCCAGTACTTC
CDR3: CASSPPEETQYF

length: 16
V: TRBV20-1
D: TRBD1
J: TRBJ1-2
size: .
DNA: TGCAGTGCTAGTAGCCCTGACAGGGGTTTTAACTATGGCTACACCTTC
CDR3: CSASSPDRGFNYGYTF

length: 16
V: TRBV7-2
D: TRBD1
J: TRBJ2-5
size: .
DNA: TGTGCCAGCAGCCCTCGACAGGGGTTTTCCCAAGAGACCCAGTACTTC
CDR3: CASSPRQGFSQETQYF

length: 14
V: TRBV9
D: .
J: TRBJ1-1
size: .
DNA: TGTGCCAGCAGCGTAGTCTCGGGAGGGACTGAAGCTTTCTTT
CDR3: CASSVVSGGTEAFF

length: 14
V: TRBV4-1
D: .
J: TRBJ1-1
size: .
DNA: TGCGCCAGCAGCCAAGATCCTCGGAACACTGAAGCTTTCTTT
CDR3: CASSQDPRNTEAFF

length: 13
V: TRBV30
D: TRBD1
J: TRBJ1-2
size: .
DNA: TGTGCCTGGCGGGACAGGGGCAACTATGGCTACACCTTC
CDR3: CAWRDRGNYGYTF

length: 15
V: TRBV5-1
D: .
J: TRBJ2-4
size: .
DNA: TGCGCCAGCAGCTCCTCCAGCGGTTACAAAAACATTCAGTACTTC
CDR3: CASSSSSGYKNIQYF

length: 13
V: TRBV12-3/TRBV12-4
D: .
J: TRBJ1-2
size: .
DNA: TGTGCCAGCAATACGGGGCCATTCTCTGGCTACACCTTC
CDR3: CASNTGPFSGYTF

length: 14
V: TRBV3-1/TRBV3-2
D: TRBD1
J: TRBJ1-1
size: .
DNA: TGTGCCAGCAGCCAAGACAGGGGGCACACTGAAGCTTTCTTT
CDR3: CASSQDRGHTEAFF

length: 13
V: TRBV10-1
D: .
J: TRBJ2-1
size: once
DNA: TGCGCCAGCAGTCCAGGTGTCGGCAATGAGCAGTTCTTC
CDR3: CASSPGVGNEQFF

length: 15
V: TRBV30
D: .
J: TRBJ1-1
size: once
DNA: TGTGCCTGGAGTATGCCGGGACTCAAGAACACTGAAGCTTTCTTT
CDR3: CAWSMPGLKNTEAFF

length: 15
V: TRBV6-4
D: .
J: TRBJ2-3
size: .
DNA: TGTGCCAGCAGTGACTCGATAGGGCGCACAGATACGCAGTATTTT
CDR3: CASSDSIGRTDTQYF

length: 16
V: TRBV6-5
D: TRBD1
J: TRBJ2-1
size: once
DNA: TGTGCCAGCAGCTACGGTCCGGGACAGTCCTACAATGAGCAGTTCTTC
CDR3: CASSYGPGQSYNEQFF

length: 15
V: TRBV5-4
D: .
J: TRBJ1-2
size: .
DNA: TGTGCCAGCAGCCCGGCTTGGCGGACTGTCTATGGCTACACCTTC
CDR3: CASSPAWRTVYGYTF

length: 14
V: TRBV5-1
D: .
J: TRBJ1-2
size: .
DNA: TGCGCCAGCACCAGGGAGGGATCCCTATATGGCTACACCTTC
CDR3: CASTREGSLYGYTF

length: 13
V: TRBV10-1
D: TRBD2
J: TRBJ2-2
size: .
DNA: TGCGCCAGCAAATTAGCGGGGACCGGGGAGCTGTTTTTT
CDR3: CASKLAGTGELFF

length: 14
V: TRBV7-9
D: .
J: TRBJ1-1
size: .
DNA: TGTGCCAGCAGCTTAAGGGGAATGAACACTGAAGCTTTCTTT
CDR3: CASSLRGMNTEAFF

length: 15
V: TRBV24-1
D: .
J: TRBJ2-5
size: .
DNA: TGTGCCACCAGTGATTTCGGCGGTTACCAAGAGACCCAGTACTTC
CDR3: CATSDFGGYQETQYF